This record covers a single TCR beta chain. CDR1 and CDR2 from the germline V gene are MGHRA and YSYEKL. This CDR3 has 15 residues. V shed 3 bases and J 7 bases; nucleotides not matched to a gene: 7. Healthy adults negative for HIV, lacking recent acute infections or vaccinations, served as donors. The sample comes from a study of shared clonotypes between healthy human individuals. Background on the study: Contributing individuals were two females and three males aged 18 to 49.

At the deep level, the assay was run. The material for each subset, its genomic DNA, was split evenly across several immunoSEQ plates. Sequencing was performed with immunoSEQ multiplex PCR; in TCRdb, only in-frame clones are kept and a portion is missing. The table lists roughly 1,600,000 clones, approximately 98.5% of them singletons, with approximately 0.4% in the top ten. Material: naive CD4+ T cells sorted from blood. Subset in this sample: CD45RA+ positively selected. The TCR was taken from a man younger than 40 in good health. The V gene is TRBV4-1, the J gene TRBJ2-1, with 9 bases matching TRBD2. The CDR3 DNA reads TGCGCCAGCAGCCACGGGAGGACTAGCGAGAATGAGCAGTTCTTC. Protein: CASSHGRTSENEQFF.